These 23 T cell receptor beta chains were all obtained from the same sample, sequenced in a study of T cells after yellow fever vaccination. TCRdb re-called the 5' RACE reads through MiXCR, storing one row per CDR3 protein. In the table there are around 600,000 distinct CDR3 sequences, roughly 12% of which are singletons. The material was PBMCs, obtained on the day of the yellow fever booster vaccination. The receptors here all came from a man aged 30 to 45 who received the YFV17D yellow fever vaccine.

The chain is built from TRBV18 and TRBJ2-3; TRBD2 matches 7 bases. Per the germline V gene, CDR1 is KGHSH and CDR2 is LQKENI. CDR3 length: 14 amino acids. J lost 2 bases, V lost 6 bases, and 5 bases had no gene match. The CDR3 here is CASSGTMVTDTQYF. The DNA of the CDR3 is TGTGCCAGCTCGGGGACTATGGTCACAGATACGCAGTATTTT.

V and J are TRBV20-1 and TRBJ2-7; 12 nucleotides line up with TRBD1. The ends lost 5 bases at V and 6 bases at J; junction bases unmatched: 5. CDR3 length: 13 residues. In germline, CDR1 is DFQATT, CDR2 SNEGSKA (reference sequence). The CDR3 reads CSARRDRGPEQYF. CDR3 DNA sequence: TGCAGTGCTCGCCGGGACAGGGGGCCCGAGCAGTACTTC.

This clonotype was recorded a few times. The CDR3 DNA is TGTGCCAGTAGTATCGGGGCGGGCTTCGCAGATACGCAGTATTTT. Protein sequence: CASSIGAGFADTQYF. The chain employs TRBV19 and TRBJ2-3; D may correspond to TRBD1 or TRBD2 (5 bases each). Germline V CDR1 and CDR2: LNHDA, SQIVND (reference sequence). The CDR3 has 15 amino acids. V gave up 3 bases and J gave up 4 bases, with 14 bases separating them.

The chain recombines TRBV27 with TRBJ2-2; the match to TRBD2 covers 10 bases. CDR3 length: 15 residues. Germline-derived CDR1 and CDR2 are MNHEY and SMNVEV (reference sequence). The junction had 7 bases not matched to a gene; V was cut back by 6 bases and J by 6 bases. The DNA for the CDR3 is TGTGCCAGCAGCTTCCTAGCGGGAGTCCCCGGGGAGCTGTTTTTT. The encoded protein is CASSFLAGVPGELFF.

This clonotype was counted between two and nine times. The chain combines TRBV5-1 with TRBJ1-1, with D tentatively TRBD1 (5 bases). Between the trimmed V and J ends, which lost 4 bases and 0 bases, there was a span of 13 bases. CDR1 is SGHRS and CDR2 is YFSETQ in the germline V gene. This CDR3 is built from 15 residues. The CDR3 spells CASSASGTMNTEAFF. In DNA, the CDR3 is TGCGCCAGCAGCGCATCCGGGACGATGAACACTGAAGCTTTCTTT.

This clonotype showed up just a few times. The V and J genes are TRBV20-1 and TRBJ2-6; D remains unclear. Germline V gives CDR1 DFQATT, CDR2 SNEGSKA (reference sequence). V was cut by 1 base and J by 2 bases, with 9 bases left in between. This CDR3 is built from 15 residues. CDR3 nucleotide sequence: TGCAGTGCTAGAGCCCCTAACACTGGGGCCAACGTCCTGACTTTC. Protein sequence: CSARAPNTGANVLTF.

This clonotype has a count of ten or more. The CDR3 region has the DNA TGCAGTGCTAGGGGGGGTTATACGCAGTATTTT. Protein: CSARGGYTQYF. The chain couples TRBV20-1 to TRBJ2-3; D possibly corresponds to TRBD2 (6 bases). The CDR3 consists of 11 residues. The V and J ends lost 3 bases and 7 bases respectively, with 8 bases between them. Germline V CDR1 and CDR2: DFQATT, SNEGSKA (reference sequence).

This clonotype turned up a few times. V and J are TRBV7-2 and TRBJ1-5, with 7 bases lining up with TRBD1. Germline V gives CDR1 SGHTA, CDR2 FQGNSA. This CDR3 is built from 16 residues. With 0 bases clipped from V and 2 bases from J, the junction kept 4 bases outside the gene matches. In DNA form, the CDR3 reads TGTGCCAGCAGCTTAGCCGGGACAGCGCGCAATCAGCCCCAGCATTTT. It encodes CASSLAGTARNQPQHF.

This clonotype showed up just once. V usage is TRBV20-1 and J usage is TRBJ2-7; the D call may be TRBD1 or TRBD2 (5 bases each). The CDR3 is made up of 11 amino acids. Germline V lookup: CDR1 DFQATT, CDR2 SNEGSKA (reference sequence). Trimming removed 6 bases at V and 4 bases at J, with 10 bases between. The DNA of the CDR3 is TGCAGTGCGGGGGACCAGTACGAGCAGTACTTC. Translated: CSAGDQYEQYF.

This clonotype was picked up a small number of times. The rearrangement joins TRBV7-6 to TRBJ2-5, with D uncertain. V was cut by 5 bases and J by 1 base, with 20 bases left in between. Germline CDR1 SGHVS, CDR2 FNYEAQ. The CDR3 is made up of 17 amino acids. The DNA of the CDR3 is TGTGCCAGCAGCCAGACCCACATGGGGTCATCCCAAGAGACCCAGTACTTC. The encoded protein is CASSQTHMGSSQETQYF.

This clonotype came up a few times. The chain carries TRBV6-2 or TRBV6-3 and TRBJ2-7; 8 bases agree with TRBD1. This CDR3 region has 14 residues. Germline V lookup: CDR1 MNHEY, CDR2 SVGEGT. Trimming at V came to 5 bases and at J to 3 bases, leaving 6 bases not matched to a gene. As DNA, the CDR3 is TGTGCCAGCAGTCGTCGGACAGGGAGCTACGAGCAGTACTTC. This encodes CASSRRTGSYEQYF.

This clonotype has just a few counts. The chain uses TRBV29-1 and TRBJ2-1; D is unclear. Trimming cost V 4 bases and J 0 bases, with 7 bases left between them. This CDR3 is 13 amino acids long. Germline CDR1 and CDR2: SQVTM and ANQGSEA. CDR3 residues: CSVVASSYNEQFF. The CDR3 DNA reads as TGCAGCGTTGTGGCCAGCTCCTACAATGAGCAGTTCTTC.

There are a few counts of this clonotype. The rearrangement links TRBV3-1 to TRBJ2-5, with 7 bases aligning to TRBD2. The CDR3 has 17 amino acids. V dropped 0 bases and J dropped 6; count of bases not matched to a gene: 13. CDR1 and CDR2 from the germline V gene are LGHDT and YNNKEL (reference sequence). The CDR3: CASSQDGWGLTYKTQYF. The CDR3 DNA reads TGTGCCAGCAGCCAAGATGGCTGGGGACTAACGTATAAGACCCAGTACTTC.

The rearrangement joins TRBV29-1 to TRBJ2-1; no reliable D call. Trimming shortened V by 3 bases and J by 3 bases, and 9 bases separated the two germline ends. Germline V lookup: CDR1 SQVTM, CDR2 ANQGSEA. This CDR3 is built from 13 residues. CDR3 protein: CSVEQRNYNEQFF. CDR3 DNA sequence: TGCAGCGTTGAGCAAAGGAACTACAATGAGCAGTTCTTC.

This clonotype was found a few times. V usage is TRBV7-9 and J usage is TRBJ2-1; tentatively, D is TRBD1 (6 bases). There are 16 residues in the CDR3. Germline V gene lookup returns CDR1 SEHNR and CDR2 FQNEAQ (reference sequence). V was pared by 0 bases and J by 0 bases, with 9 bases between. DNA for the CDR3: TGTGCCAGCAGCTTAGCTCGGGACACCTCCTACAATGAGCAGTTCTTC. Amino acids: CASSLARDTSYNEQFF.

The CDR3 sequence is CSARIGGYEQYF. The CDR3 coding sequence is TGCAGTGCCAGGATTGGGGGGTACGAGCAGTACTTC. The V call is TRBV20-1, the J call TRBJ2-7; possibly TRBD2 for D (6 bases). CDR1 is DFQATT and CDR2 is SNEGSKA in the germline V gene (reference sequence). The CDR3 runs 12 residues. V lost 6 bases and J 4 bases, leaving 13 bases between the germline ends.

This clonotype was detected a few times. The chain employs TRBV20-1 and TRBJ2-7, with 10 bases fitting TRBD2. The CDR3 has 16 amino acids. The germline CDR1 and CDR2 sequences are DFQATT and SNEGSKA (reference sequence). The ends lost 0 bases at V and 6 bases at J; junction bases unmatched: 11. In nucleotides, the CDR3 is TGCAGTGCTAGAGATATAGCGGGAGGTCCTAGGGGCGAGCAGTACTTC. Amino acids: CSARDIAGGPRGEQYF.

This clonotype was observed a few times. The gene calls are TRBV12-3 or TRBV12-4 and TRBJ1-4, with D unresolved. V was cut by 0 bases and J by 5 bases, with 7 bases left in between. The CDR3 is made up of 14 amino acids. The CDR3 DNA sequence: TGTGCCAGCAGTTTAGCGTTTCAGAATGAAAAACTGTTTTTT. As protein: CASSLAFQNEKLFF.

This clonotype was detected only a few times. V and J are TRBV20-1 and TRBJ2-1, with 14 bases aligning to TRBD2. With 5 bases clipped from V and 7 bases from J, the junction kept 4 bases outside the gene matches. CDR3 length: 14 amino acids. Germline V CDR1 and CDR2: DFQATT, SNEGSKA (reference sequence). CDR3: CSALRTSGRNEQFF. CDR3 nucleotides: TGCAGTGCTTTACGGACTAGCGGGAGGAATGAGCAGTTCTTC.

This clonotype appeared a few times. The rearrangement joins TRBV6-5 to TRBJ2-7; TRBD2 matches 9 bases. Trimming removed 2 bases from V and 3 bases from J; junction bases left unmatched: 5. This CDR3 spans 15 amino acids. CDR1 MNHEY and CDR2 SVGAGI come from the germline V gene. CDR3 bases: TGTGCCAGCAGTTACGTGTCTAGCGGGAACTACGAGCAGTACTTC. It is translated as CASSYVSSGNYEQYF.

The rearrangement joins TRBV20-1 to TRBJ2-1; 10 bases map to TRBD2. Germline V gives CDR1 DFQATT, CDR2 SNEGSKA (reference sequence). Trimming cost V 2 bases and J 6 bases; bases outside gene matches: 7. There are 15 residues in the CDR3. The CDR3 sequence: CSARPSGRVSNEQFF. CDR3 coding DNA: TGCAGTGCTAGACCCAGCGGGAGGGTTAGCAATGAGCAGTTCTTC.

The rearrangement uses TRBV30 and TRBJ2-5; D possibly corresponds to TRBD2 (7 bases). V lost 2 bases and J 4 bases, leaving 14 bases between the germline ends. In germline, CDR1 is GTSNPN, CDR2 SVGIG (reference sequence). This CDR3 has 14 amino acids. The CDR3 reads CAWSWRGGGETQYF. CDR3 nucleotides: TGTGCCTGGAGTTGGAGGGGGGGTGGAGAGACCCAGTACTTC.

The sample holds a few counts of this clonotype. The DNA for the CDR3 is TGTGCCAGCACCGGCGGGGGGACAGGGGGTTCACCCCTCCACTTT. Translated: CASTGGGTGGSPLHF. The chain has TRBV7-9 and TRBJ1-6; TRBD1 matches at 11 bases. The CDR3 runs 15 residues. Germline trimming cut 7 bases from V and 9 bases from J; bases unmatched to any gene: 8. In germline, CDR1 is SEHNR, CDR2 FQNEAQ (reference sequence).